Listed below are T cell receptor beta chains from one sample, sequenced in a study of cytomegalovirus exposure and HLA in healthy donors. TCRdb keeps only in-frame clones here, not all; method: immunoSEQ multiplex PCR. The table lists 150,000 to 250,000 clones, 85% of them singletons. Sequenced input: PBMCs. The receptor set was obtained from a woman between 50 and 59 years old in good health and CMV-seronegative. Each CDR3 is given with its conserved first and last residue. The order of the fields is clone size, CDR3 length, D gene, J gene, V gene, CDR3 DNA, CDR3 protein. D genes are given only for firm matches. Not all rows give a size; the values are once, few, many and, for expanded clones, a class.

>NA|17|TRBD1|TRBJ1-5|TRBV2
TGTGCCAGCAGTGATGGGACAGGGTATTTGAGGAGACAGCCCCAGCATTTT
CASSDGTGYLRRQPQHF
>NA|15|TRBD1|TRBJ2-1|TRBV28
TGTGCCAGCAGACCGGACAGGCCACGTTACAATGAGCAGTTCTTC
CASRPDRPRYNEQFF
>NA|13|NA|TRBJ2-3|TRBV6-1
TGTGCCAGCACCGCCCGGTTGCCAGATACGCAGTATTTT
CASTARLPDTQYF
>few|13|NA|TRBJ2-2|TRBV7-9
TGTGCCAGCAGCCTTCTCCTAACCGGGGAGCTGTTTTTT
CASSLLLTGELFF
>NA|18|NA|TRBJ2-1|TRBV29-1
TGCAGCGTGGACCAGACGGGACTCCAAATCCTCTCCTACAATGAGCAGTTCTTC
CSVDQTGLQILSYNEQFF
>NA|18|TRBD2|TRBJ2-3|TRBV4-3
TGCGCCAGCAGCCAAGAGAAGCTAGCGGGATTGGGCACAGATACGCAGTATTTT
CASSQEKLAGLGTDTQYF
>NA|16|TRBD1|TRBJ1-1|TRBV7-9
TGTGCCAGCAGCTTAGCCGGGACAGGGATGAACACTGAAGCTTTCTTT
CASSLAGTGMNTEAFF
>NA|13|TRBD1|TRBJ1-6|TRBV27
TGTGCCAGCAAGGGACAGGGACTTTCGACCCTCCACTTT
CASKGQGLSTLHF
>NA|14|TRBD1|TRBJ2-7|TRBV6-5
TGTGCCAGCAGCCGGACAGGGGTCCCTTACGAGCAGTACTTC
CASSRTGVPYEQYF
>NA|16|TRBD1|TRBJ2-7|TRBV28
TGTGCCAGCAGTCCTGTCGGACAGGGGAGCTCCTACGAGCAGTACTTC
CASSPVGQGSSYEQYF
>NA|15|TRBD1|TRBJ1-4|TRBV2
TGTGCCAGCAGTATTGGACAGGGGGGAAATGAAAAACTGTTTTTT
CASSIGQGGNEKLFF
>few|16|NA|TRBJ2-4|TRBV27
TGTGCCAGCAGTGATTCATCAGGACTAGCCAAAAACATTCAGTACTTC
CASSDSSGLAKNIQYF
>NA|13|TRBD1|TRBJ2-1|TRBV27
TGTGCCAGCAGTTTATCGGACAGGGGTCAGCAGTTCTTC
CASSLSDRGQQFF
>NA|14|NA|TRBJ2-7|TRBV5-4
TGTGCCAGCAGCCCCTCCGGAGGGCACTACGAGCAGTACTTC
CASSPSGGHYEQYF
>NA|15|NA|TRBJ2-5|TRBV30
TGTGCCTGGAGTGTCCCAGGGTTTCTTAAAGAGACCCAGTACTTC
CAWSVPGFLKETQYF
>NA|15|NA|TRBJ1-2|TRBV27
TGTGCCAGCAGTCAACAGCCGGGAATTAACTATGGCTACACCTTC
CASSQQPGINYGYTF
>NA|15|TRBD1|TRBJ1-1|TRBV28
TGTGCCAGCAGTTTAGGAGGACAGGGCAACACTGAAGCTTTCTTT
CASSLGGQGNTEAFF
>NA|13|NA|TRBJ1-1|TRBV29-1
TGCAGCGTGAGGGACTTTGAGAACACTGAAGCTTTCTTT
CSVRDFENTEAFF
>NA|17|TRBD2|TRBJ2-3|TRBV5-6
TGTGCCAGCAGCCTGAGAGCCCTAGCGGGAGTCTCGGGGACGCAGTATTTT
CASSLRALAGVSGTQYF
>few|15|TRBD1|TRBJ1-4|TRBV5-1
TGCGCCAGCAGCTTGGATAGGGGGCTTGGTGAAAAACTGTTTTTT
CASSLDRGLGEKLFF
>NA|16|TRBD2|TRBJ2-7|TRBV5-1
TGCGCCAGCAGCTTCACGATGACTAGCGGGTTATACGAGCAGTACTTC
CASSFTMTSGLYEQYF
>NA|14|NA|TRBJ2-1|TRBV27
TGTGCCAGCCCCGACAGATCCGACTACAATGAGCAGTTCTTC
CASPDRSDYNEQFF
>once|12|TRBD2|TRBJ2-1|TRBV28
TGTGCCAGCAGTTCCCCGGGACTAGCCAAGTTCTTC
CASSSPGLAKFF
>NA|17|NA|TRBJ2-1|TRBV5-1
TGCGCCAGCAGCCTTACTCGACAGGGGAGGGGATACAATGAGCAGTTCTTC
CASSLTRQGRGYNEQFF
>NA|14|NA|TRBJ2-1|TRBV14
TGTGCCAGCAGCCAAGTCCGCGGGTACAATGAGCAGTTCTTC
CASSQVRGYNEQFF
>NA|16|TRBD2|TRBJ2-1|TRBV5-3
TGTGCCAGAAGCTTGGGACTAGCGGGAGGGTACAATGAGCAGTTCTTC
CARSLGLAGGYNEQFF
>NA|14|TRBD1|TRBJ1-5|TRBV2
TGTGCCAGCAGGCCCGACAGGGGGAATCAGCCCCAGCATTTT
CASRPDRGNQPQHF
>NA|15|TRBD1|TRBJ1-3|TRBV5-1
TGCGCCAGCAGCCGCCTGACAGGGACTGGAAACACCATATATTTT
CASSRLTGTGNTIYF
>NA|16|NA|TRBJ1-4|TRBV9
TGTGCCAGCAGCCCAGAGGCGCATGCAACTAATGAAAAACTGTTTTTT
CASSPEAHATNEKLFF
>NA|15|TRBD1|TRBJ2-5|TRBV2
TGTGCCAGCAGTCCTATTGGGACAGGGGAAGAGACCCAGTACTTC
CASSPIGTGEETQYF
>once|14|NA|TRBJ2-3|TRBV6-6
TGTGCCAGCAGTTGGGGCGGTAGCACAGATACGCAGTATTTT
CASSWGGSTDTQYF
>NA|16|NA|TRBJ1-3|TRBV6-6
TGTGCCAGCAGTTACTCGAACGCAGACTCTGGAAACACCATATATTTT
CASSYSNADSGNTIYF
>NA|17|TRBD2|TRBJ2-7|TRBV5-6
TGTGCCAGCAGCTTGGCCGGCTGGGCGGGAGATCATAACGAGCAGTACTTC
CASSLAGWAGDHNEQYF
>NA|15|NA|TRBJ1-2|TRBV5-1
TGCGCCAGCAGCCTGAATTCCTTACAGCCTGGCGGGTATACCTTC
CASSLNSLQPGGYTF
>NA|13|NA|TRBJ1-1|TRBV28
TGTGCCAGCAGTTACAGGGTCCCCACTGAAGCTTTCTTT
CASSYRVPTEAFF
>NA|16|TRBD2|TRBJ2-2|TRBV18
TGTGCCAGCTCACCCCTCCTCGGGGGGGCCACCGGGGAGCTGTTTTTT
CASSPLLGGATGELFF
>NA|14|TRBD1|TRBJ2-1|TRBV14
TGTGCCAGCAGCCTGGACAGGGGGTGGCATGAGCAGTTCTTC
CASSLDRGWHEQFF
>NA|15|NA|TRBJ1-5|TRBV27
TGTGCCAGCAGTTTGTACAGCTATAGCAATCAGCCCCAGCATTTT
CASSLYSYSNQPQHF
>NA|13|TRBD2|TRBJ2-7|TRBV9
TGTGCCAGCAGCGCCGGGGGGGCAGTCGAGCAGTACTTC
CASSAGGAVEQYF
>once|16|NA|TRBJ1-4|TRBV18
TGTGCCAGCTCACTAACACAGGGAAGGAACAATGAAAAACTGTTTTTT
CASSLTQGRNNEKLFF
>NA|13|NA|TRBJ2-7|TRBV21-1
TGTGCCAGCGCCCGGGACAATGCCTACGAGCAGTACTTC
CASARDNAYEQYF
>NA|14|NA|TRBJ2-3|TRBV27
TGTGCCAGCAGCTGGGGCGGAGGCACAGATACGCAGTATTTT
CASSWGGGTDTQYF
>NA|14|TRBD1|TRBJ1-2|TRBV28
TGTGCCAGCAGTTTTGGGGCAGGGGGCTATGGCTACACCTTC
CASSFGAGGYGYTF
>NA|16|TRBD2|TRBJ2-5|TRBV27
TGTGCCAGCAGTTTATCGGGACTAGCGGTTCAAGAGACCCAGTACTTC
CASSLSGLAVQETQYF
>NA|15|TRBD1|TRBJ2-7|TRBV29-1
TGCAGCGTTGAGATCCCCGGACAGGGGGCGCGCGAGCAGTACTTC
CSVEIPGQGAREQYF
>NA|14|TRBD2|TRBJ2-7|TRBV5-1
TGCGCCAGCAGCTGGGGGGGTAGGGCCTACGAGCAGTACTTC
CASSWGGRAYEQYF
>NA|15|TRBD2|TRBJ2-7|TRBV9
TGTGCCAGCAGCTTAACTAGCGGGAGCTCCTACGAGCAGTACTTC
CASSLTSGSSYEQYF
>NA|14|TRBD1|TRBJ2-7|TRBV10-2
TGCGCCAGCAGTGAACCTGGGACAGGGAACGAGCAGTACTTC
CASSEPGTGNEQYF
>NA|18|TRBD2|TRBJ2-7|TRBV7-8
TGTGCCAGCAGCTTCCCGGGACTAGCGGGAGGAAGGTCCTACGAGCAGTACTTC
CASSFPGLAGGRSYEQYF
>NA|12|NA|TRBJ2-2|TRBV6-5
TGTGCCAGCAGTTCAAACACCGGGGAGCTGTTTTTT
CASSSNTGELFF
>NA|16|NA|TRBJ2-7|TRBV7-9
TGTGCCAGCAGCTCGCCGATACATGCCCCACGCTACGAGCAGTACTTC
CASSSPIHAPRYEQYF
>NA|17|TRBD1|TRBJ2-3|TRBV29-1
TGCAGCGTTTACAACCTAAGACAGGGAAGTTTGGCAGATACGCAGTATTTT
CSVYNLRQGSLADTQYF
>NA|17|TRBD2|TRBJ2-3|TRBV10-3
TGTGCCATCAGTCCTACCGGACTAGCGGGGAATACAGATACGCAGTATTTT
CAISPTGLAGNTDTQYF
>once|14|TRBD2|TRBJ2-3|TRBV30
TGTGCCTCGGGACTAGCGGGAGGTTCAGATACGCAGTATTTT
CASGLAGGSDTQYF
>NA|16|TRBD1|TRBJ2-1|TRBV18
TGTGCCAGCTCACCCTTGGGGACAGGGTCCCCCAATGAGCAGTTCTTC
CASSPLGTGSPNEQFF